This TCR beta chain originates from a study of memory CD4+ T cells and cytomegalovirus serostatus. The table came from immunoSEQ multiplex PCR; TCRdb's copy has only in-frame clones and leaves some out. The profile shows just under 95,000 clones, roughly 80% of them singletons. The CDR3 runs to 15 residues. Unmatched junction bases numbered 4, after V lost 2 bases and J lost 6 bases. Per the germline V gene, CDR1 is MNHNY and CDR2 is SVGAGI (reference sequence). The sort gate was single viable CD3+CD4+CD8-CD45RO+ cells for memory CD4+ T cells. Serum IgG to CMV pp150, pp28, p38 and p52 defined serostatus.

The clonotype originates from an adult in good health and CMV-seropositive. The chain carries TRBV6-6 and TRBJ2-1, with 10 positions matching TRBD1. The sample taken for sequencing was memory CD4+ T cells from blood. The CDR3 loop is CASSYLGQGGNEQFF. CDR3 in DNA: TGTGCCAGCAGTTACCTCGGACAGGGGGGCAATGAGCAGTTCTTC.